The 24 T cell receptor beta chains reported below all come from one sample, sequenced in a study of CD8 T cells in Susac syndrome (dated by TCRdb to the late 2010s). Library prep was done by the immunoSEQ multiplex PCR assay. RNA was extracted using the RNeasy kit, and roughly 0.5 to 1 microgram was reverse transcribed with random hexamers. TCRdb handled the public reads itself, with Q25 trimming in fastp and clone calling in MiXCR, and kept productive beta chains. For every CDR3 protein sequence, its rows merge into one entry that carries the most common genes and DNA. Present in this sample are 120,000 to 150,000 distinct CDR3 sequences, about 95% of which were seen just once. The ten largest clones capture about 0.11% of the sample. Sequencing input: CD4+ T cells from PBMCs. Every receptor here comes from a human donor with multiple sclerosis.

The rearrangement uses TRBV5-4 and TRBJ2-2, with unresolved D. V was shortened by 4 bases and J by 8 bases, with 6 bases between the two germline ends. Germline V gene data show CDR1 as SGHNT and CDR2 as YYREEE (reference sequence). CDR3 length: 11 residues. CDR3 amino acids: CASSTRGELFF. In nucleotides, the CDR3 is TGTGCCAGCAGCACCAGGGGGGAGCTGTTTTTT.

This clonotype was observed a single time. The chain uses TRBV6-5 and TRBJ2-1; TRBD1 aligns across 8 bases. Germline CDR1 is MNHEY and CDR2 is SVGAGI. V lost 6 bases, J lost 10 bases, and 14 bases stayed unmatched. This CDR3 is 15 amino acids long. The CDR3: CASRSAGTGRGEQFF. CDR3 bases: TGTGCCAGCAGAAGTGCTGGGACAGGCCGAGGAGAGCAGTTCTTC.

The chain carries TRBV20-1 and TRBJ2-2, with D maybe TRBD2 (5 bases). CDR1 and CDR2 (germline): DFQATT, SNEGSKA (reference sequence). V was trimmed by 6 bases and J by 5 bases, leaving 10 bases between them. The CDR3 sequence is 12 residues long. The CDR3 DNA is TGCAGTGCCCCACGGGGAACCGGGGAGCTGTTTTTT. It codes for CSAPRGTGELFF.

V gene TRBV19 combines with J gene TRBJ2-2, with TRBD1 identical over 9 bases. The length of the CDR3 is 16 residues. V was clipped by 6 bases and J by 1 base; unmatched bases: 6. Germline V gives CDR1 LNHDA, CDR2 SQIVND (reference sequence). The CDR3 spells CASRRRTGVNTGELFF. For the CDR3, the DNA is TGTGCCAGTAGGCGACGGACAGGGGTGAACACCGGGGAGCTGTTTTTT.

The V and J genes are TRBV14 and TRBJ2-7; no firm D call. From germline, CDR1 is SGHDN and CDR2 FVKESK. The CDR3 runs 15 residues. Trimming cost V 4 bases and J 0 bases, with 13 bases left between them. CDR3 protein: CASSPGSPSSYEQYF. Here the CDR3 DNA reads TGTGCCAGCAGCCCTGGTTCACCCAGCTCCTACGAGCAGTACTTC.

This chain joins TRBV24-1 and TRBJ2-1, with D perhaps TRBD2 (6 bases). V lost 5 bases, J lost 7 bases, and 17 bases lay in between. The CDR3 sequence is 15 residues long. Germline CDR1 is KGHDR and CDR2 is SFDVKD. CDR3 sequence: CATSVEGVRGNEQFF. In DNA, the CDR3 is TGTGCCACCAGTGTGGAAGGGGTTCGGGGGAATGAGCAGTTCTTC.

This clonotype showed up just once. The genes are TRBV20-1 and TRBJ1-6; D may be TRBD1 (5 bases). Germline CDR1 reads DFQATT; CDR2 reads SNEGSKA (reference sequence). With 4 bases removed from V and 16 bases from J, the gap between germline ends came to 23 bases. The CDR3 loop spans 14 amino acids. The CDR3 bases are TGCAGTGCTACCCCCCAAACAGGCCCAGGGAGGCTCCACTTT. Its translation is CSATPQTGPGRLHF.

The CDR3 coding sequence is TGCGCCAGCAGCTTGGCACAAGACACTGAAGCTTTCTTT. Encoded protein: CASSLAQDTEAFF. V usage is TRBV5-1 and J usage is TRBJ1-1, with D hard to call. CDR1 and CDR2 from the germline V gene are SGHRS and YFSETQ. This CDR3 is 13 amino acids long. The V gene lost 0 bases and the J gene lost 3 bases, with 6 bases spanning the gap.

The count of this clonotype is one. The rearrangement links TRBV20-1 to TRBJ2-7; no clear D. Germline-derived CDR1 and CDR2 are DFQATT and SNEGSKA (reference sequence). V lost 1 base and J 3 bases, leaving 10 bases between the germline ends. This CDR3 spans 13 amino acids. As DNA, the CDR3 is TGCAGTGCTAGAGGAGGCGGAATCTACGAGCAGTACTTC. Translating it yields CSARGGGIYEQYF.

For this clonotype: At one end the junction does not follow the germline gene, possibly because of a read error. The chain recombines TRBV7-7 with TRBJ2-5; 10 nucleotides match TRBD2. CDR1 SSHAT and CDR2 FNYEAQ come from the germline V gene (reference sequence). CDR3 length: 13 amino acids. The CDR3, as DNA: TGTGCTAGCAGCCTAGCGGGAGCCCAGACCCAGTACTTC. This encodes CASSLAGAQTQYF.

This clonotype was detected only once. The chain recombines TRBV15 with TRBJ2-7; D uncertain. Germline V gene sequence: CDR1 LNHNV, CDR2 YYDKDF (reference sequence). Trimming took off 1 base at V and 0 bases at J, with 19 bases between the two ends. This CDR3 contains 18 residues. CDR3 amino acids: CATSRGRLLPGSSYEQYF. DNA of the CDR3: TGTGCCACCAGCAGAGGAAGGTTGTTGCCGGGTAGCTCCTACGAGCAGTACTTC.

The chain employs TRBV13 and TRBJ2-7; D gene uncertain. The CDR3 is made up of 17 amino acids. Germline V gives CDR1 PRHDT, CDR2 FYEKMQ (reference sequence). V was clipped by 5 bases and J by 0 bases, with 20 bases between them. CDR3 bases: TGTGCCAGCAGCCTAAAGATGAGCGCTGAGAACTCCTACGAGCAGTACTTC. Translated: CASSLKMSAENSYEQYF.

The chain has TRBV20-1 and TRBJ2-7; 11 bases are a match to TRBD2. Germline CDR1 reads DFQATT; CDR2 reads SNEGSKA (reference sequence). V dropped 5 bases and J dropped 4; count of bases not matched to a gene: 7. The length of the CDR3 is 14 residues. CDR3 protein: CSAPLLAGAYEQYF. For the CDR3, the DNA is TGCAGTGCTCCCCTACTAGCGGGAGCATACGAGCAGTACTTC.

This rearrangement joins TRBV2 to TRBJ1-2; D uncertain. V was trimmed by 4 bases and J by 6 bases, leaving 21 bases between them. The CDR3 extends over 16 amino acids. Germline CDR1 SNHLY, CDR2 FYNNEI. CDR3 region: CASSGSGSLNVHGYTF. DNA of the CDR3: TGTGCCAGCAGTGGGTCTGGGAGCCTAAATGTCCATGGCTACACCTTC.

This clonotype was recorded once. This chain joins TRBV27 and TRBJ2-3; TRBD2 matches 9 bases. The length of the CDR3 is 17 residues. V gave up 4 bases and J gave up 2 bases; unmatched junction bases: 10. Germline-derived CDR1 and CDR2 are MNHEY and SMNVEV (reference sequence). CDR3 nucleotides: TGTGCCAGCAGTTACGAGTTGGCTAGCGGGGCCACAGATACGCAGTATTTT. Translating it yields CASSYELASGATDTQYF.

The V and J genes are TRBV20-1 and TRBJ2-7; the match to TRBD1 covers 7 bases. Germline lookup yields CDR1 DFQATT and CDR2 SNEGSKA (reference sequence). The CDR3 sequence is 12 residues long. V dropped 7 bases and J dropped 1; count of bases not matched to a gene: 4. CDR3 region: CSVPTGSYEQYF. The DNA of the CDR3 is TGCAGTGTCCCGACAGGGTCCTACGAGCAGTACTTC.

The chain links TRBV3-1 to TRBJ2-2; TRBD1 matches 7 bases. The CDR3 covers 14 residues. The V gene's germline CDR1 is LGHDT and CDR2 YNNKEL (reference sequence). The J segment lost 5 bases and the V segment lost 4 bases, leaving 4 bases of the junction unmatched. DNA of the CDR3: TGTGCCAGCAGCCTGGGGACAGTTACCGGGGAGCTGTTTTTT. This encodes CASSLGTVTGELFF.

The chain couples TRBV15 to TRBJ2-5; D tentatively reads TRBD1 or TRBD2 (5 bases each). CDR3 size: 15 residues. Per the germline V gene, CDR1 is LNHNV and CDR2 is YYDKDF (reference sequence). The ends were cut back, 3 bases at V and 5 bases at J, with 16 bases in the middle. The DNA of the CDR3 is TGTGCCACCAGCAGTTCGGGACCTGGATATGAGACCCAGTACTTC. As protein: CATSSSGPGYETQYF.

This clonotype has a handful of counts. The chain carries TRBV6-6 and TRBJ2-3; 7 bases line up with TRBD2. CDR1 is MNHNY, CDR2 SVGAGI, per germline (reference sequence). CDR3 length equals 14 residues. V dropped 2 bases and J dropped 1; count of bases not matched to a gene: 0. CDR3 coding DNA: TGTGCCAGCAGTTACGGGGGGGGCACAGATACGCAGTATTTT. Its translation is CASSYGGGTDTQYF.

This clonotype was recorded only once. The V call is TRBV28, the J call TRBJ1-2, with 7 bases aligning to TRBD1. The CDR3 contains 14 residues. V trimming: 6 bases; J trimming: 1 base; junction bases outside the gene matches: 5. Germline CDR1 reads MDHEN; CDR2 reads SYDVKM. The CDR3 coding sequence is TGTGCCAGCAGCGGGACAGACCATAACTATGGCTACACCTTC. This encodes CASSGTDHNYGYTF.

V is TRBV6-2 or TRBV6-3 and J is TRBJ2-3, with D unclear. The V gene lost 0 bases and the J gene lost 0 bases, with 7 bases spanning the gap. Germline-derived CDR1 and CDR2 are MNHEY and SVGEGT. The CDR3 contains 15 residues. The CDR3 region has the DNA TGTGCCAGCAGTTACTCTCTGACTAGCACAGATACGCAGTATTTT. Protein product: CASSYSLTSTDTQYF.

The chain employs TRBV9 and TRBJ2-5; a weak D match, TRBD1 (6 bases). V lost 3 bases to trimming and J lost 4 bases, with 13 bases between them. This CDR3 is 14 amino acids long. Germline assignment: CDR1 SGDLS and CDR2 YYNGEE. The CDR3: CASSGDRIRETQYF. CDR3 nucleotides: TGTGCCAGCAGCGGTGACAGGATTAGAGAGACCCAGTACTTC.

The J gene is TRBJ2-7, the V gene TRBV11-1; TRBD1 aligns across 11 bases. With 4 bases clipped from V and 2 bases from J, the junction kept 10 bases outside the gene matches. This CDR3 spans 17 amino acids. Germline assignment: CDR1 SGHAT and CDR2 FQDESV (reference sequence). Written as DNA, the CDR3 is TGTGCCAGCAGCTATGGACAGGGGGCCCAGGGGGCCTACGAGCAGTACTTC. As protein: CASSYGQGAQGAYEQYF.

The rearrangement uses TRBV9 and TRBJ2-3, with 7 bases identical to TRBD2. Trimming took 4 bases from V and 4 from J; bases not matched to a gene: 12. The CDR3 extends over 16 amino acids. CDR1 is SGDLS, CDR2 YYNGEE, per germline. Here the CDR3 reads CASSSGLGGSADTQYF. In nucleotides, the CDR3 is TGTGCCAGCAGCTCGGGACTGGGAGGGTCGGCAGATACGCAGTATTTT.